The 4 T cell receptor beta chains below all came from one sample that was sequenced in a study of graft-versus-host responses after intestinal transplantation. TCRdb's table, derived via immunoSEQ multiplex PCR, lists solely in-frame clones and lacks some. The sample contains 90,000 to 95,000 clones, approximately 92% of which appear only once. These receptors lack a known antigen. The sequencing here drew on unstimulated CD8+ T cells sorted from spleen or lymph node cells, taken before intestinal transplant. Receptors originate from a human donor who received an intestinal transplant.

This chain uses TRBV12-5 with TRBJ2-1, with 14 bases fitting TRBD2. The CDR3 totals 18 residues. The germline V gene has CDR1 LGHNT and CDR2 FRNRAP. With 2 bases clipped from V and 8 bases from J, the junction kept 11 bases outside the gene matches. In DNA, the CDR3 is TGTGCTAGTGGTTTGAACCCTGGACTAGCGGGAGGAGCCCATGAGCAGTTCTTC. This encodes CASGLNPGLAGGAHEQFF.

V is TRBV7-9 and J is TRBJ1-2; 9 bases are shared with TRBD1. The junction had 7 bases not matched to a gene; V was cut back by 1 base and J by 4 bases. In germline, CDR1 is SEHNR, CDR2 FQNEAQ (reference sequence). The CDR3 loop spans 16 amino acids. The CDR3 here is CASSLGPGTGSYGYTF. The CDR3, as DNA: TGTGCCAGCAGCTTAGGACCAGGGACAGGGAGCTATGGCTACACCTTC.

The genes are TRBV7-8 and TRBJ2-5; 8 bases map to TRBD1. V shed 1 base and J 4 bases; nucleotides not matched to a gene: 5. This CDR3 spans 15 amino acids. Germline CDR1 reads SGHVS; CDR2 reads FQNEAQ. The DNA of the CDR3 is TGTGCCAGCAGCTTAGTCACACAGGGGGTAGAGACCCAGTACTTC. Residues: CASSLVTQGVETQYF. The full variable domain, with the rest looked up from reference TRBV7-8 and TRBJ2-5, is GAGVSQSPRYKVAKRGQDVALRCDPISGHVSLFWYQQALGQGPEFLTYFQNEAQLDKSGLPSDRFFAERPEGSVSTLKIQRTQQEDSAVYLCASSLVTQGVETQYFGPGTRLLVL.

V usage is TRBV19 and J usage is TRBJ1-5, with 8 bases that match TRBD1. J was trimmed by 2 bases and V by 5 bases; bases with no gene match: 5. The CDR3 spans 15 residues. From germline, CDR1 is LNHDA and CDR2 SQIVND (reference sequence). Here the CDR3 reads CASSVGQVGNQPQHF. The CDR3 nucleotides read TGTGCCAGTAGTGTGGGACAGGTAGGCAATCAGCCCCAGCATTTT.